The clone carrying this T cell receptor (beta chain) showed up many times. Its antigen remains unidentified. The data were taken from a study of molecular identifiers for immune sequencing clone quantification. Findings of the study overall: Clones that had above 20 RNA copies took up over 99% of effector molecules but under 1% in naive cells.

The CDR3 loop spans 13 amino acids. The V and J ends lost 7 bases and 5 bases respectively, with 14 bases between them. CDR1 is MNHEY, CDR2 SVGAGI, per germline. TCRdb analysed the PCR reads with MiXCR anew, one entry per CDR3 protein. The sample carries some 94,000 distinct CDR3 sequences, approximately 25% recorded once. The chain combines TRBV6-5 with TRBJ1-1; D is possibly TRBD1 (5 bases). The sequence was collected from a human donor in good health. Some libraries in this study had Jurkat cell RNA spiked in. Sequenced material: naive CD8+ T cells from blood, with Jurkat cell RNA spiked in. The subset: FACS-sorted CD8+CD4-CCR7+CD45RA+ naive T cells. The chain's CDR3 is CASTTIGVTEAFF. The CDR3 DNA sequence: TGTGCCAGCACCACGATAGGGGTAACTGAAGCTTTCTTT.